This T cell receptor (beta chain) came from a study of shared clonotypes between healthy human individuals. Study findings and constraints: Non-shared clonotypes showed lower generation probabilities than clonotypes common to all four donors. Estimated clonotype richness was generally higher in naive than memory subsets. Genetic and exposure-history diversity was limited by the few donors.

Profiled with immunoSEQ multiplex PCR; TCRdb holds only in-frame clones, not every one. This sample carries 2 million to 2.5 million clones, approximately 96% of them seen once, and the ten largest clones take around 0.13%. From CD4+ cells came CD45RA+ naive and CD45RA-negative memory subsets. About this clone itself: The antigen remains undetermined.

CDR1 is MNHNS, CDR2 SASEGT, per germline. CDR3 size: 15 residues. The trim removed 3 bases at V and 6 bases at J, leaving 6 bases unmatched. The chain has TRBV6-1 and TRBJ2-7; 12 positions match TRBD2. This sequence was found in a man between 18 and 35 years old in good health. The sequencing sample was made of naive CD4+ T cells sorted from blood. The subset was: CD45RA+ positively selected. CDR3 sequence: CASSEVRLAGVEQYF. DNA of the CDR3: TGTGCCAGCAGTGAGGTCCGACTAGCGGGAGTCGAGCAGTACTTC.